This T cell receptor beta chain was found in a study of preoperative IRX-2 immunotherapy in early breast cancer. With V trimmed by 4 bases and J by 3 bases, 6 bases remained unmatched. This CDR3 is built from 15 residues. Sample treatment: preoperative locoregional IRX-2 cytokine immunotherapy. Assay used: immunoSEQ multiplex PCR; TCRdb lists only in-frame clones, some missing. The table includes around 95,000 clones, just over 85% detected once. The sequence was obtained from a human donor with breast cancer. The source was tumor tissue, collected after IRX-2 immunotherapy. The chain combines TRBV7-1 with TRBJ2-5; 9 nucleotides line up with TRBD2. TRBV7-1 is an open reading frame, and its role is uncertain. This CDR3 reads CASSLRLAEKETQYF. In DNA form, the CDR3 reads TGTGCCAGCAGCTTAAGACTAGCGGAAAAAGAGACCCAGTACTTC.